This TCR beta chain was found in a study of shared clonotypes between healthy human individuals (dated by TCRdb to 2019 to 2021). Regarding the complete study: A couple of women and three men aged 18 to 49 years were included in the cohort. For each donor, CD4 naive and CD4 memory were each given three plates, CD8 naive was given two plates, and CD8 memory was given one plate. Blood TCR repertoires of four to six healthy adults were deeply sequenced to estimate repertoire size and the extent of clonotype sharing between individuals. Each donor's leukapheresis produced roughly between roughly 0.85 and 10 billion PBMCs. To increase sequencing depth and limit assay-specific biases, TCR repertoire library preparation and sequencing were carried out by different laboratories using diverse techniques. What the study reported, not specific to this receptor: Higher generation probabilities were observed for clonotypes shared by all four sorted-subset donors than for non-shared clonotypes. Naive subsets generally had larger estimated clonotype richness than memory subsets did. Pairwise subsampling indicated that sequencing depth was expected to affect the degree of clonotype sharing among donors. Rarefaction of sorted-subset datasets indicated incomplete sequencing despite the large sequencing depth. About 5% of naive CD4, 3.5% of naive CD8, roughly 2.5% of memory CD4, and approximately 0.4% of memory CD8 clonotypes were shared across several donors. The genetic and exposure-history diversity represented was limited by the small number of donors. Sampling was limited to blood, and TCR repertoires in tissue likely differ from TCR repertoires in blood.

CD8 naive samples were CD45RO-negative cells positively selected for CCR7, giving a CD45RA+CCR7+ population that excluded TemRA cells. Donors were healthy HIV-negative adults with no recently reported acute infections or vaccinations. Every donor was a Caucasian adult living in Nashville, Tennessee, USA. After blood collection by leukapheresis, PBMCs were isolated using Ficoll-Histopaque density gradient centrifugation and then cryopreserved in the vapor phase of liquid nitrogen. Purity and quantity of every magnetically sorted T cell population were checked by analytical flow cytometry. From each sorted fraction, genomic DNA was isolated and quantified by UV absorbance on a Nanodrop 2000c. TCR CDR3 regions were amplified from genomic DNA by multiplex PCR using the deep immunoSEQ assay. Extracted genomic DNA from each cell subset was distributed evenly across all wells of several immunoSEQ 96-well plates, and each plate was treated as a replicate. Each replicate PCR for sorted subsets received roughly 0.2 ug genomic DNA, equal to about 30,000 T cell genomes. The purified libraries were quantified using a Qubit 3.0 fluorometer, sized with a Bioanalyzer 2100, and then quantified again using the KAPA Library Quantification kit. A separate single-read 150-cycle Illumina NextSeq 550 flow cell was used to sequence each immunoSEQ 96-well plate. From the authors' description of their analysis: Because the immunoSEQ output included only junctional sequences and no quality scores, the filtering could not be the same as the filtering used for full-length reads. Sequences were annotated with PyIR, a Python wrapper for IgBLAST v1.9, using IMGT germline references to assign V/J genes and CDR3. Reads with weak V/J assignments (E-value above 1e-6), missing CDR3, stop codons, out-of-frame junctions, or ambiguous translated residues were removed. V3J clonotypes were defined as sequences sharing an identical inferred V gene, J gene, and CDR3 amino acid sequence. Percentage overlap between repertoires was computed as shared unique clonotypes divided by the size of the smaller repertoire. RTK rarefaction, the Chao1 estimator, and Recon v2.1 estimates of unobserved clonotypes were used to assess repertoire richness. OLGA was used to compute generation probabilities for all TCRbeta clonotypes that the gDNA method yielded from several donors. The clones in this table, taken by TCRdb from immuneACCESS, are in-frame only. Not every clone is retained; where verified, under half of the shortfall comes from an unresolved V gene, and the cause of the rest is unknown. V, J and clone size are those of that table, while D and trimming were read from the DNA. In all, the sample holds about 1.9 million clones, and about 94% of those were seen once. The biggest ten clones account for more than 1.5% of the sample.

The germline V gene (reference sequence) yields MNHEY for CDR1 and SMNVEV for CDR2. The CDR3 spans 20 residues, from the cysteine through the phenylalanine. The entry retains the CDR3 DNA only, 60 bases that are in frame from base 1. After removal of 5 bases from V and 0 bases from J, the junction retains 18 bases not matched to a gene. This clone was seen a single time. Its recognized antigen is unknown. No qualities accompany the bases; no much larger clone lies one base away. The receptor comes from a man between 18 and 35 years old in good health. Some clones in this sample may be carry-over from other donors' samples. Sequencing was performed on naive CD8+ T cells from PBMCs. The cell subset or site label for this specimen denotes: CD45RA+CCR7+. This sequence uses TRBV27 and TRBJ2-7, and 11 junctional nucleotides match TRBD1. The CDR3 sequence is CASSHQYQSGTGGLSYEQYF. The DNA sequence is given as TGTGCCAGCAGTCACCAATACCAATCCGGGACAGGGGGTCTCTCCTACGAGCAGTACTTC.